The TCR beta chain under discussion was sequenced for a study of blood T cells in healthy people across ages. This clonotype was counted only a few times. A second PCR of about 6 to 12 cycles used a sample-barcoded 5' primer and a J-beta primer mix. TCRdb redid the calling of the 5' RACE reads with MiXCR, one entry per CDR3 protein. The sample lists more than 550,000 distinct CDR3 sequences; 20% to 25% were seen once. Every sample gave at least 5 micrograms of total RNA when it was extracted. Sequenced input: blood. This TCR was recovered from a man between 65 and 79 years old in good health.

CDR3 protein: CASSLSLAGGTGELFF. Here the CDR3 DNA reads TGCGCCAGCAGCTTGAGTCTAGCGGGGGGGACCGGGGAGCTGTTTTTT. J is TRBJ2-2 and V is TRBV5-1; 12 bases line up with TRBD2. The CDR3 length is 16 residues. Germline loops: CDR1 SGHRS, CDR2 YFSETQ. V was pared by 1 base and J by 5 bases, with 3 bases of the junction left unmatched.